Listed below are T cell receptor beta chains from one sample, sequenced in a study of blood T cells in healthy people across ages. TCRdb re-called the 5' RACE reads through MiXCR, storing one row per CDR3 protein. The sample yields hundreds of thousands of distinct CDR3 sequences, under 55% seen once. Input material: blood. These receptors were obtained from a man in his 60s in good health. CDR3s include the opening cysteine and the closing phenylalanine or tryptophan. A D gene is named only where the DNA matches it firmly. Clone size is not always given. Where it is, it says once, few, many or a class for expanded clones.

J	size	V	D	DNA	CDR3
TRBJ2-4	.	TRBV20-1	.	TGCAGTGCCAAACAGGACACTGGAGCCAAAAACATTCAGTACTTC	CSAKQDTGAKNIQYF
TRBJ2-1	.	TRBV7-2	.	TGTGCCAGCAGCTTAGCAATTGTTTTCTCCAATGAGCAGTTCTTC	CASSLAIVFSNEQFF
TRBJ2-3	few	TRBV27	TRBD2	TGTGCCAGCAGAGCCGGGACTAGGCATACAGATACGCAGTATTTT	CASRAGTRHTDTQYF
TRBJ2-7	.	TRBV20-1	TRBD2	TGCAGTGCTAGCGGGGGGGCCTACGAGCAGTACTTC	CSASGGAYEQYF
TRBJ2-1	few	TRBV5-1	TRBD2	TGCGCCAGCAGCCGGAGCGGGGGGCCCTCCTCCTACAATGAGCAGTTCTTC	CASSRSGGPSSYNEQFF
TRBJ2-1	.	TRBV20-1	.	TGCAGTGCCGGCCGGCGTAACTACAATGAGCAGTTCTTC	CSAGRRNYNEQFF
TRBJ2-7	.	TRBV4-1	TRBD2	TGCGCCAGCAGCCAACAACCTGGAAGCGGGGCCACCTACGAGCAGTACTTC	CASSQQPGSGATYEQYF
TRBJ2-1	.	TRBV6-2/TRBV6-3	.	TGTGCCAGCAGTACGGGAGCGGGCGACTCCTACAATGAGCAGTTCTTC	CASSTGAGDSYNEQFF
TRBJ1-1	.	TRBV13	.	TGTGCCAGCAGCTTAGGGGGCAGGACCAACACTGAAGCTTTCTTT	CASSLGGRTNTEAFF
TRBJ2-2	few	TRBV5-1	.	TGCGCCAGCAGCTCGGGGGCGAGCACCGGGGAGCTGTTTTTT	CASSSGASTGELFF
TRBJ2-5	.	TRBV11-1	.	TGTGCCAGCAGCTACAGGGTGGGGGAGCAGTACTTC	CASSYRVGEQYF
TRBJ1-2	many	TRBV5-1	.	TGCGCCAGCAGCTTAATGGGAGACAGTGTTGGCTACACCTTC	CASSLMGDSVGYTF
TRBJ1-1	.	TRBV3-1	TRBD1	TGTGTCAGCAGCCAGGGGGGATTCAACACTGAAGCTTTCTTT	CVSSQGGFNTEAFF
TRBJ1-2	.	TRBV4-3	.	TGCGCCAGCAGCCAAGAGGGAAACGGATACTATGGCTACACCTTC	CASSQEGNGYYGYTF
TRBJ2-3	few	TRBV7-2	TRBD2	TGTGCCAGCAGCCCCCTCTTACTAGCGGGGGGAAGGACAGATACGCAGTATTTT	CASSPLLLAGGRTDTQYF
TRBJ1-6	.	TRBV20-1	TRBD1	TGCAGTGCCCCTGAGGGACAGGGAGGCTATTCACCCCTCCACTTT	CSAPEGQGGYSPLHF
TRBJ2-7	few	TRBV5-1	.	TGCGCCAGCAGCTTGACGCCAGGGTCCTCCTACGAGCAGTACTTC	CASSLTPGSSYEQYF
TRBJ1-3	.	TRBV9	.	TGTGCCAGCAGCCCAAGCGCGTCCAAGGTCATATATTTT	CASSPSASKVIYF
TRBJ1-5	.	TRBV4-1	.	TGCGCCAGCAGCCGCGGTGGAGGGGCGAATCAGCCCCAGCATTTT	CASSRGGGANQPQHF
TRBJ2-3	.	TRBV9	TRBD1	TGTGCCAGCAGCGTCCAGGGGGAGGATACGCAGTATTTT	CASSVQGEDTQYF
TRBJ1-2	.	TRBV28	.	TGTGCCAGCAGTTTTGGGGCTACCTATGGCTACACCTTC	CASSFGATYGYTF
TRBJ1-5	.	TRBV5-6	TRBD1	TGTGCCAGCAGCGAGGGGGCTCATCAGCCCCAGCATTTT	CASSEGAHQPQHF
TRBJ2-3	.	TRBV7-2	.	TGTGCCAGCAGCCAGGCAGGGCGGCCAGATACGCAGTATTTT	CASSQAGRPDTQYF
TRBJ1-2	few	TRBV10-3	.	TGTGCCATCAGTGAGTCGGGGGTGTCTGGCTACACCTTC	CAISESGVSGYTF
TRBJ2-3	few	TRBV9	.	TGTGCCAGCAGCACCCGACTAGAAGATACGCAGTATTTT	CASSTRLEDTQYF
TRBJ1-6	once	TRBV4-1	.	TGCGCCAGCAGCCAAGAAGAGGGTAGTAATTCACCCCTCCACTTT	CASSQEEGSNSPLHF
TRBJ2-4	.	TRBV20-1	.	TGCGGTGCTGTGCTTGGGGGAAACATTCAGTACTTC	CGAVLGGNIQYF
TRBJ2-5	few	TRBV7-9	.	TGTGCCAGCAGCTTAGTCTTAGCCAGGGGAACGGAGACCCAGTACTTC	CASSLVLARGTETQYF
TRBJ2-7	few	TRBV2	.	TGTGCCAGCAGTGATGTAAGGACCTACGAGCAGTACTTC	CASSDVRTYEQYF
TRBJ2-2	.	TRBV15	.	TGTGCCACCAGCAGATCCGGACAGTCGAACACCGGGGAGCTGTTTTTT	CATSRSGQSNTGELFF
TRBJ2-1	.	TRBV14	.	TGTGCCAGCAGCCAAGTTGCGGAATTAGGCGCCTACAATGAGCAGTTCTTC	CASSQVAELGAYNEQFF
TRBJ2-1	few	TRBV12-3/TRBV12-4	.	TGTGCCAGTAGAGATGGGGGTGGCTACAATGAGCAGTTCTTC	CASRDGGGYNEQFF
TRBJ2-7	.	TRBV20-1	.	TGCAGTGCTAGTCGTGGGGCAGGCCTCTCCTACGAGCAGTACTTC	CSASRGAGLSYEQYF
TRBJ2-7	.	TRBV6-2/TRBV6-3	.	TGTGCCAGCAGTTACGCTTTTGACGGACCCCTGGACTTTCACGAGCAGTACTTC	CASSYAFDGPLDFHEQYF
TRBJ2-2	.	TRBV19	.	TGTGCCAGTCACAACACCCTGGAAACCGGGGAGCTGTTTTTT	CASHNTLETGELFF
TRBJ2-6	few	TRBV15	.	TGTGCCACCAGCAGAGTTGGGGGGGCCAACGTCCTGACTTTC	CATSRVGGANVLTF
TRBJ2-3	few	TRBV5-1	TRBD2	TGCGCCAGCAGCACTTCTAGCGGGACGGCAGTCAATACGCAGTATTTT	CASSTSSGTAVNTQYF
TRBJ2-7	few	TRBV4-1	.	TGCGCCAGCAGCCAAGGTCTGACAGCTCCTTACGAGCAGTACTTC	CASSQGLTAPYEQYF
TRBJ2-7	few	TRBV3-1	TRBD1	TGTGCCAGCAGTGACAGGGGGTTCTACGAGCAGTACTTC	CASSDRGFYEQYF
TRBJ1-2	.	TRBV9	TRBD1	TGTGCCAGCAGCCCGGCGGGGGACAGGGGCGGGGATGGCTACACCTTC	CASSPAGDRGGDGYTF
TRBJ2-3	.	TRBV20-1	.	TGCAGTGCTAGAGAGATCTTTCTGTCAGATACGCAGTATTTT	CSAREIFLSDTQYF
TRBJ2-1	once	TRBV7-2	TRBD2	TGTGCCAGCAGCTTGGCTCGCGCGGGGGGCGACAATGAGCAGTTCTTC	CASSLARAGGDNEQFF
TRBJ2-7	.	TRBV20-1	.	TGCAGCCGTCGACCGGACCTCTACGAGCAGTACTTC	CSRRPDLYEQYF
TRBJ1-2	.	TRBV2	TRBD1	TGTGCCAGCAGTGATTCCCGGACAGGTGGCTACACCTTC	CASSDSRTGGYTF
TRBJ2-3	.	TRBV7-2	TRBD2	TGTGCCAGCAGCCCGTCGCGGACTAGCGCTAAAGATACGCAGTATTTT	CASSPSRTSAKDTQYF